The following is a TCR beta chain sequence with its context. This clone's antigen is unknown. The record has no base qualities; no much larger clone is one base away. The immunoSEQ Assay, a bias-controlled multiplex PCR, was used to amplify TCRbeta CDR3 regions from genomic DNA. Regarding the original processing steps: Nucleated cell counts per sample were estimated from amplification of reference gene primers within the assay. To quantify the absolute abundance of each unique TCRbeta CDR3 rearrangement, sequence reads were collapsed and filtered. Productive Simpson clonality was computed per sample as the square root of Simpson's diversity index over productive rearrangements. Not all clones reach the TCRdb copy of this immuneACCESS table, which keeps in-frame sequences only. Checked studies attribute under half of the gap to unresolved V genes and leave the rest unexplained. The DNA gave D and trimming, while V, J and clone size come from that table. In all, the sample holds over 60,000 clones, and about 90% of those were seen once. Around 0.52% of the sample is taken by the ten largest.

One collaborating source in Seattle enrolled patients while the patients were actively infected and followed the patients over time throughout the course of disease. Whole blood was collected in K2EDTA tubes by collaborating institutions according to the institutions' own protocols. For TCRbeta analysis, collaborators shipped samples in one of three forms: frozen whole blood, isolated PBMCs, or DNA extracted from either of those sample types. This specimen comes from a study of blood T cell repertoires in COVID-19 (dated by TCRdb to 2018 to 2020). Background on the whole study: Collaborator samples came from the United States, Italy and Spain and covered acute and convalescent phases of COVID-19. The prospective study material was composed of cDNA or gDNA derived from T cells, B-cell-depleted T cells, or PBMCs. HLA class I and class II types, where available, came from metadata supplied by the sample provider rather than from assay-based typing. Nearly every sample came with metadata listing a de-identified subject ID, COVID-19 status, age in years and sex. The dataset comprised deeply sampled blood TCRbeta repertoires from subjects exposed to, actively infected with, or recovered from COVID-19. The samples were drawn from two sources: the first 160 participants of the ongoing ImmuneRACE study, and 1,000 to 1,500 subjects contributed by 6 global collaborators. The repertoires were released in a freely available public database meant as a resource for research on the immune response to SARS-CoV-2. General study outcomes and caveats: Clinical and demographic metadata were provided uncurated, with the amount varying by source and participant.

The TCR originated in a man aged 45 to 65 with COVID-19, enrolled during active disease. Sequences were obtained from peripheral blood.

The CDR3 here reads CATVTGGSNTEAFF. In nucleotide form, the sequence is TGTGCCACCGTCACAGGGGGTAGTAACACTGAAGCTTTCTTT. The V and J segments used are TRBV24-1 and TRBJ1-1; TRBD1 fits 8 bases in the junction. The CDR3, from cysteine to phenylalanine, totals 14 residues. Only the CDR3 portion is preserved as DNA: 42 bases, with reading frame beginning at the first base. From the germline V gene, CDR1 is KGHDR and CDR2 is SFDVKD. Trimmed from V: 9 bases; trimmed from J: 2 bases; junction bases lacking a gene match: 7.